The 25 T cell receptor beta chains reported below all come from one sample, sequenced in a study of T cell responses to AZD1222 COVID-19 vaccine. The table came from immunoSEQ multiplex PCR; TCRdb's copy has only in-frame clones and leaves some out. The sample lists some 85,000 clones, around 93% occurring once. Sequenced here: peripheral blood, sampled on day 0 of AZD1222 vaccination. The source is an adult in good health.

The chain recombines TRBV10-2 with TRBJ1-1; possibly TRBD1 for D (6 bases). From germline, CDR1 is WSHSY and CDR2 SAAADI. This CDR3 has 14 amino acids. Trimming pared 6 bases from V and 7 bases from J, leaving 18 bases between. CDR3 coding DNA: TGCGCCAGCAGCGAGGACAGAGTAATCATTGAAGCTTTCTTT. Translation gives CASSEDRVIIEAFF.

J is TRBJ1-5 and V is TRBV11-2; TRBD1 might be the D (6 bases). The CDR3 sequence is 15 residues long. V lost 1 base, J lost 4 bases, and 11 bases lay in between. Germline V gene lookup returns CDR1 SGHAT and CDR2 FQNNGV. CDR3 sequence: CASSLGRGGNQPQHF. DNA of the CDR3: TGTGCCAGCAGCTTAGGTAGGGGGGGGAATCAGCCCCAGCATTTT.

CDR3 loop: CASSPTGQGQPQHF. CDR3 nucleotides: TGTGCCAGCAGCCCGACAGGACAAGGTCAGCCCCAGCATTTT. V usage is TRBV7-2 and J usage is TRBJ1-5, with D maybe TRBD1 (6 bases). Per the germline V gene, CDR1 is SGHTA and CDR2 is FQGNSA. The CDR3 length is 14 residues. The V end was cut by 5 bases, the J end by 6 bases, with 14 bases between.

The chain combines TRBV18 with TRBJ2-7; D might be TRBD2 (5 bases). CDR3 length equals 14 residues. Trimming removed 3 bases from V and 0 bases from J, with 9 bases in between. CDR1 KGHSH and CDR2 LQKENI come from the germline V gene. For the CDR3, the DNA is TGTGCCAGCTCACCCACCGGGAACTCCTACGAGCAGTACTTC. As protein: CASSPTGNSYEQYF.

The rearrangement uses TRBV6-2 or TRBV6-3 and TRBJ1-1, with D possibly being TRBD1 (5 bases). This CDR3 spans 13 amino acids. Germline V gene sequence: CDR1 MNHEY, CDR2 SVGEGT. The V end lost 5 bases, the J end lost 11 bases, and 18 bases lay between the germline ends. The CDR3 DNA is TGTGCCAGCAGTAACCAGGGTATTCGCCAGGCTTTCTTT. This codes for CASSNQGIRQAFF.

The V gene is TRBV19, the J gene TRBJ2-4; D may be TRBD2 (6 bases). Trimming pared 6 bases from V and 0 bases from J, leaving 12 bases between. Germline lookup yields CDR1 LNHDA and CDR2 SQIVND (reference sequence). CDR3 length: 15 amino acids. The CDR3 reads CASSRTRGAKNIQYF. CDR3 sequence (DNA): TGTGCCAGTAGCCGCACGCGGGGAGCCAAAAACATTCAGTACTTC.

The chain combines TRBV30 with TRBJ1-5, with D perhaps TRBD1 (6 bases). The germline CDR1 and CDR2 sequences are GTSNPN and SVGIG (reference sequence). Trimming shortened V by 0 bases and J by 4 bases, and 16 bases separated the two germline ends. The CDR3 has 16 amino acids. CDR3 region: CAWSVTSDSRNQPQHF. The CDR3 DNA follows: TGTGCCTGGAGTGTGACCTCGGACAGCCGAAATCAGCCCCAGCATTTT. The variable domain in full, with the rest retrieved from reference TRBV30 and TRBJ1-5, is SQTIHQWPATLVQPVGSPLSLECTVEGTSNPNLYWYRQAAGRGLQLLFYSVGIGQISSEVPQNLSASRPQDRQFILSSKKLLLSDSGFYLCAWSVTSDSRNQPQHFGDGTRLSIL.

The V and J genes are TRBV28 and TRBJ1-1; 7 positions match TRBD1. Germline CDR1 MDHEN, CDR2 SYDVKM. The V and J ends lost 2 bases and 5 bases, in that order; junction bases with no gene match: 8. The CDR3 sequence is 15 residues long. For the CDR3, the DNA is TGTGCCAGCAGTTTAGTGAGCAGGGGGTGGACTGAAGCTTTCTTT. Translated: CASSLVSRGWTEAFF.

The chain links TRBV18 to TRBJ2-3, with 9 bases matching TRBD1. Germline CDR1 and CDR2: KGHSH and LQKENI. J lost 6 bases, V lost 0 bases, and 4 bases had no gene match. The CDR3 sequence is 15 residues long. Written as DNA, the CDR3 is TGTGCCAGCTCACCACCGAGCGACAGGGGGGATACGCAGTATTTT. As protein: CASSPPSDRGDTQYF.

V gene TRBV29-1 combines with J gene TRBJ1-3; TRBD1 might be the D (5 bases). CDR1 SQVTM and CDR2 ANQGSEA come from the germline V gene. This CDR3 has 14 amino acids. Between the trimmed V and J ends, which lost 6 bases and 0 bases, there was a span of 12 bases. Written as DNA, the CDR3 is TGCAGCGTCGGGACTCCCAGCTCTGGAAACACCATATATTTT. Translating it yields CSVGTPSSGNTIYF. Based on the CDR3 plus reference TRBV29-1 and TRBJ1-3, the full variable domain is SAVISQKPSRDICQRGTSLTIQCQVDSQVTMMFWYRQQPGQSLTLIATANQGSEATYESGFVIDKFPISRPNLTFSTLTVSNMSPEDSSIYLCSVGTPSSGNTIYFGEGSWLTVV.

The V and J genes are TRBV7-2 and TRBJ2-5; the D is unclear. CDR1 SGHTA and CDR2 FQGNSA come from the germline V gene. The CDR3 contains 14 residues. V was cut by 2 bases and J by 3 bases, with 10 bases left in between. The CDR3 DNA sequence: TGTGCCAGCAGCTTAACCGACATGGAAGAGACCCAGTACTTC. It is translated as CASSLTDMEETQYF.

V is TRBV4-2 and J is TRBJ1-5; 7 bases map to TRBD1. Trimming at V came to 0 bases and at J to 5 bases, leaving 4 bases not matched to a gene. This CDR3 has 15 amino acids. Germline V gene data show CDR1 as LGHNA and CDR2 as YNFKEQ. The CDR3 region is CASSQDITGDQPQHF. The CDR3 DNA sequence: TGTGCCAGCAGCCAAGATATTACAGGGGATCAGCCCCAGCATTTT.

This clone has only one observation. The rearrangement joins TRBV29-1 to TRBJ2-7, with 9 nucleotides matching TRBD1. CDR1 is SQVTM, CDR2 ANQGSEA, per germline. The CDR3 spans 13 residues. V lost 5 bases to trimming and J lost 4 bases; unmatched junction nucleotides: 6. This CDR3 reads CSVPGQGSYEQYF. The CDR3 DNA follows: TGCAGCGTTCCCGGACAGGGGTCTTACGAGCAGTACTTC.

J is TRBJ1-1 and V is TRBV10-3; the match to TRBD1 covers 10 bases. Trimming took 6 bases from V and 3 from J; bases not matched to a gene: 10. CDR1 is ENHRY and CDR2 is SYGVKD in the germline V gene. This CDR3 spans 16 amino acids. As DNA, the CDR3 is TGTGCCATCAGGTCCGGGACAGGGGCATTCGACACTGAAGCTTTCTTT. Amino acid sequence: CAIRSGTGAFDTEAFF.

This chain connects TRBV19 to TRBJ1-4, with TRBD1 as a possible D gene (6 bases). The CDR3 contains 15 residues. Germline CDR1 reads LNHDA; CDR2 reads SQIVND (reference sequence). Trimming shortened V by 8 bases and J by 0 bases, and 13 bases separated the two germline ends. The CDR3 region has the DNA TGTGCCAGTCGACAGGAACCTGCAACTAATGAAAAACTGTTTTTT. It yields the protein CASRQEPATNEKLFF.

The V gene is TRBV5-4, the J gene TRBJ2-7; no reliable D call. V lost 2 bases to trimming and J lost 2 bases, with 8 bases between them. From germline, CDR1 is SGHNT and CDR2 YYREEE (reference sequence). CDR3 length: 13 residues. CDR3 residues: CASSLDGPYEQYF. CDR3 DNA: TGTGCCAGCAGCTTAGACGGGCCCTACGAGCAGTACTTC. Using reference TRBV5-4 and TRBJ2-7 for the parts outside the CDR3, the full variable domain is ETGVTQSPTHLIKTRGQQVTLRCSSQSGHNTVSWYQQALGQGPQFIFQYYREEENGRGNFPPRFSGLQFPNYSSELNVNALELDDSALYLCASSLDGPYEQYFGPGTRLTVT.

The chain uses TRBV10-1 and TRBJ1-5; D gene uncertain. V was pared by 8 bases and J by 7 bases, with 9 bases between. Germline V CDR1 and CDR2: WNHNN, SYGVQD (reference sequence). The CDR3 is 11 amino acids. Here the CDR3 reads CASPQWQPQHF. DNA for the CDR3: TGCGCCAGCCCTCAATGGCAGCCCCAGCATTTT.

J is TRBJ2-1 and V is TRBV11-2; D ambiguous. CDR1 and CDR2 from the germline V gene are SGHAT and FQNNGV. This CDR3 is built from 12 residues. With 1 base removed from V and 9 bases from J, the gap between germline ends came to 7 bases. Written as DNA, the CDR3 is TGTGCCAGCAGCTTAGTCAGGACTGAGCAGTTCTTC. The encoded protein is CASSLVRTEQFF.

V gene TRBV7-8 combines with J gene TRBJ1-2; 7 positions match TRBD1. The germline V gene has CDR1 SGHVS and CDR2 FQNEAQ. V lost 0 bases, J lost 5 bases, and 6 bases stayed unmatched. The CDR3 is made up of 15 amino acids. Here the CDR3 reads CASSLAGQSGYGYTF. CDR3 bases: TGTGCCAGCAGCTTAGCGGGACAGTCTGGATATGGCTACACCTTC.

The V gene is TRBV9, the J gene TRBJ2-3; TRBD2 aligns across 14 bases. Germline V gene sequence: CDR1 SGDLS, CDR2 YYNGEE. This CDR3 region has 16 residues. J lost 5 bases, V lost 6 bases, and 8 bases had no gene match. The DNA of the CDR3 is TGTGCCAGCACCCGACTAGCGGGAGGGCCTGGAGATACGCAGTATTTT. Translated, it gives CASTRLAGGPGDTQYF.

The chain links TRBV5-1 to TRBJ1-2; tentative D call: TRBD1 (5 bases). Trimming shortened V by 2 bases and J by 4 bases, and 15 bases separated the two germline ends. In germline, CDR1 is SGHRS, CDR2 YFSETQ. The CDR3 totals 15 residues. DNA for the CDR3: TGCGCCAGCAGCTTAGCCTCCGGGGCCTCCTATGGCTACACCTTC. It encodes CASSLASGASYGYTF.

This clone has only one observation. The gene calls are TRBV6-6 and TRBJ2-1; 8 bases agree with TRBD2. The germline CDR1 and CDR2 sequences are MNHNY and SVGAGI (reference sequence). J gave up 8 bases and V 8 bases, and 8 bases lay outside the gene matches. This CDR3 has 13 residues. The DNA for the CDR3 is TGTGCCAGCGGTGCCGGGGGGGCATATGAGCAGTTCTTC. The encoded protein is CASGAGGAYEQFF.

V gene TRBV6-2 or TRBV6-3 combines with J gene TRBJ1-5; D unclear. V lost 5 bases and J 4 bases, leaving 12 bases between the germline ends. The CDR3 is 14 amino acids. Germline-derived CDR1 and CDR2 are MNHEY and SVGEGT. DNA of the CDR3: TGTGCCAGCAGTGACTGGACCGTTAATCAGCCCCAGCATTTT. Protein product: CASSDWTVNQPQHF.

The chain uses TRBV4-1 and TRBJ2-7, with TRBD1 matching 8 bases. The CDR3 extends over 17 amino acids. The V gene's germline CDR1 is MGHRA and CDR2 YSYEKL. With 3 bases clipped from V and 3 bases from J, the junction kept 13 bases outside the gene matches. The CDR3 bases are TGCGCCAGCAGCCAGGGACAGGACAGGTATAAGGACTACGAGCAGTACTTC. Its translation is CASSQGQDRYKDYEQYF.

The rearrangement uses TRBV7-2 and TRBJ2-2; TRBD2 matches 8 bases. Germline V gene lookup returns CDR1 SGHTA and CDR2 FQGNSA. The CDR3 runs 16 residues. Unmatched junction bases numbered 7, after V lost 1 base and J lost 6 bases. CDR3 sequence: CASSLDRAGVPGELFF. Written as DNA, the CDR3 is TGTGCCAGCAGCTTAGACAGAGCGGGGGTACCCGGGGAGCTGTTTTTT. The variable domain in full, completed from reference TRBV7-2 and TRBJ2-2, reads GAGVSQSPSNKVTEKGKDVELRCDPISGHTALYWYRQSLGQGLEFLIYFQGNSAPDKSGLPSDRFSAERTGGSVSTLTIQRTQQEDSAVYLCASSLDRAGVPGELFFGEGSRLTVL.